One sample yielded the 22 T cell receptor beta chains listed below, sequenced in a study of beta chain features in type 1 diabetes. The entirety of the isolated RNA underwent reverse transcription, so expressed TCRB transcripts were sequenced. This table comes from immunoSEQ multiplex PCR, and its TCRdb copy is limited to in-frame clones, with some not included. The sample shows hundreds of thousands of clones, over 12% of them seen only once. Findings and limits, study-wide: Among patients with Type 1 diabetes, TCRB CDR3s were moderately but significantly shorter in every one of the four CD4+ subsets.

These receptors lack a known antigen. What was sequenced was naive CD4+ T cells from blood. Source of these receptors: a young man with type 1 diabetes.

The CDR3 nucleotides are TGTGCCTGGAGTGCCCTATACTCGCCCCAGCATTTT. This codes for CAWSALYSPQHF. V and J are TRBV30 and TRBJ1-5; D call uncertain. The CDR3 loop spans 12 amino acids. CDR1 GTSNPN and CDR2 SVGIG come from the germline V gene (reference sequence). Between the trimmed V and J ends, which lost 1 base and 9 bases, there was a span of 10 bases.

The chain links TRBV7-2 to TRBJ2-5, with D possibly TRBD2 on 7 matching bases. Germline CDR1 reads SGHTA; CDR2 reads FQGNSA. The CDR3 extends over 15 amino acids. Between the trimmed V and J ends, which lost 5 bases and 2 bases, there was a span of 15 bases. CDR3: CASSPRGPLQETQYF. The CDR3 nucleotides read TGTGCCAGCAGCCCGCGGGGGCCCTTACAAGAGACCCAGTACTTC.

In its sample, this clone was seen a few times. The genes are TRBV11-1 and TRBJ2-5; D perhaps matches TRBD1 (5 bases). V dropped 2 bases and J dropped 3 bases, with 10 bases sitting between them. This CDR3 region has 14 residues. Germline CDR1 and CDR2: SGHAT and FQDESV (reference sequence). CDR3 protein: CASSLYADKETQYF. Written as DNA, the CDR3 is TGTGCCAGCAGCTTATACGCGGACAAAGAGACCCAGTACTTC.

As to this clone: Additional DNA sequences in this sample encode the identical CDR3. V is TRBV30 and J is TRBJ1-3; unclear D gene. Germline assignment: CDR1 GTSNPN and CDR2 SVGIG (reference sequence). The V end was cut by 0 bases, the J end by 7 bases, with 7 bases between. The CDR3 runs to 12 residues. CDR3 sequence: CAWSVGGNTIYF. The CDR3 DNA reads TGTGCCTGGAGTGTGGGAGGTAACACCATATATTTT.

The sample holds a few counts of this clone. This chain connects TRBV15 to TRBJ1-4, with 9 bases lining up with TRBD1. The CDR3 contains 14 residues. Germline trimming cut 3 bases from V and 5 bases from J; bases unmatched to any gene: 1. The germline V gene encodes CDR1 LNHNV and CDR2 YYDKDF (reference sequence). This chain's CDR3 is CATSRDRGNEKLFF. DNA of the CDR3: TGTGCCACCAGCAGGGACAGGGGAAATGAAAAACTGTTTTTT.

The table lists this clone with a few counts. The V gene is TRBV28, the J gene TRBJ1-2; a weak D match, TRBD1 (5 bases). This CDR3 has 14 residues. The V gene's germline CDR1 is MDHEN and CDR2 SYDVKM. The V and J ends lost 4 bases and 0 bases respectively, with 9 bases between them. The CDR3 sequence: CASSSGITNYGYTF. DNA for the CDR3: TGTGCCAGCAGTTCAGGGATAACTAACTATGGCTACACCTTC.

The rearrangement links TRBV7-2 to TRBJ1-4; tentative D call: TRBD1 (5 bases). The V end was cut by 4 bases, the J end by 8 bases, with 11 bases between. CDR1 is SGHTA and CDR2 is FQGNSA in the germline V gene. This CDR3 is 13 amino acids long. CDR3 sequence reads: CASSSRVGEKLFF. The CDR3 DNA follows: TGTGCCAGCAGCTCCAGGGTTGGGGAAAAACTGTTTTTT.

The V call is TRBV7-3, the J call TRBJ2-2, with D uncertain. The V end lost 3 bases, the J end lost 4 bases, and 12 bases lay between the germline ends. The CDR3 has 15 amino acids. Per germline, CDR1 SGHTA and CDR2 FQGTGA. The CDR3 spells CASSLGRSGTGELFF. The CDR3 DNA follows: TGTGCCAGCAGCTTGGGCAGGAGTGGCACCGGGGAGCTGTTTTTT.

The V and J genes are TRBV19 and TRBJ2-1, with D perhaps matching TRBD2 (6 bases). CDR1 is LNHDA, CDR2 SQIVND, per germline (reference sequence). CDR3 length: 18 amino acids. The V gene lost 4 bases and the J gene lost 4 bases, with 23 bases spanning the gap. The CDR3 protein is CASSTRTVGGNRYNEQFF. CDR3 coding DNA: TGTGCCAGTAGTACTAGAACTGTAGGCGGGAATCGATACAATGAGCAGTTCTTC.

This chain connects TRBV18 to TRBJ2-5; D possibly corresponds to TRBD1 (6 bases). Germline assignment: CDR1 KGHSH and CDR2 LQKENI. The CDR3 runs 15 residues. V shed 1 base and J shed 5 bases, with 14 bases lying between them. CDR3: CASSPRSGAKETQYF. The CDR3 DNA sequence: TGTGCCAGCTCACCACGGTCAGGGGCCAAGGAGACCCAGTACTTC.

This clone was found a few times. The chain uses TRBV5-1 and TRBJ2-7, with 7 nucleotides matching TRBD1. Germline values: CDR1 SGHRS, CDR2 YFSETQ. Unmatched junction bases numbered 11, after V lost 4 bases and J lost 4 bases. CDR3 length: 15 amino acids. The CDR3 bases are TGCGCCAGCAGCCCCGACAGGGTAGGGCCGTACGAGCAGTACTTC. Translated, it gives CASSPDRVGPYEQYF.

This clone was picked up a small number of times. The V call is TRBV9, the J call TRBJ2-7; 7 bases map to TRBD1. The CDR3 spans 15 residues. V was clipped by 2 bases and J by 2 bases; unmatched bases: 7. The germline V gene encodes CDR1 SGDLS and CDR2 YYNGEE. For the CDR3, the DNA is TGTGCCAGCAGCGTGACACAGGGGTTCCCCTACGAGCAGTACTTC. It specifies CASSVTQGFPYEQYF.

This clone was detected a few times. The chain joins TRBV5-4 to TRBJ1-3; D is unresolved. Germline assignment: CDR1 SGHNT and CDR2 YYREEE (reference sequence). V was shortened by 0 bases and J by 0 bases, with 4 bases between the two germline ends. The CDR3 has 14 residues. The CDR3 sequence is CASSLALSGNTIYF. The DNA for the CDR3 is TGTGCCAGCAGCTTGGCCCTCTCTGGAAACACCATATATTTT.

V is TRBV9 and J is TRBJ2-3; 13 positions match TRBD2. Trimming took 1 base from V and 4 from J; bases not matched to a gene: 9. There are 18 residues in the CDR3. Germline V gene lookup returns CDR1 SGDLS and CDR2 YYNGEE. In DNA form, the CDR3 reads TGTGCCAGCAGCGTACGACTAGCGGGGGGCACGACAGCAGATACGCAGTATTTT. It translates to CASSVRLAGGTTADTQYF.

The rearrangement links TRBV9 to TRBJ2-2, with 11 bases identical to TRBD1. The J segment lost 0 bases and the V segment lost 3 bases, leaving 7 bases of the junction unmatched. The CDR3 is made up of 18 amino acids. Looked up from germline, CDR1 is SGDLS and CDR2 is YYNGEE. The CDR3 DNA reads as TGTGCCAGCAGCGCCGGGACAGGGGGTCTCGCGAACACCGGGGAGCTGTTTTTT. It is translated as CASSAGTGGLANTGELFF.

The CDR3 sequence is CASSVKRQGTVSGANVLTF. The CDR3, as DNA: TGTGCCAGTAGTGTCAAAAGACAGGGTACCGTCTCTGGGGCCAACGTCCTGACTTTC. The chain links TRBV19 to TRBJ2-6; 7 bases are a match to TRBD1. The germline V gene encodes CDR1 LNHDA and CDR2 SQIVND (reference sequence). J gave up 0 bases and V 5 bases, and 13 bases lay outside the gene matches. The CDR3 covers 19 residues.

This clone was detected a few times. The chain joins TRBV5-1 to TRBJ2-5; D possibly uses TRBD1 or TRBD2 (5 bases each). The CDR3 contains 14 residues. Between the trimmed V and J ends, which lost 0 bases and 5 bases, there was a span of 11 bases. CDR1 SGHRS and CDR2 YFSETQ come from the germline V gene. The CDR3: CASSLERGSETQYF. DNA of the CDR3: TGCGCCAGCAGCTTGGAGAGGGGTAGCGAGACCCAGTACTTC.

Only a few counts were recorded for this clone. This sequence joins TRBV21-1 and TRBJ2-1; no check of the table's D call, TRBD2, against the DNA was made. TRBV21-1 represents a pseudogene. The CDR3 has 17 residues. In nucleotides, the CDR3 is TGTGCCAGCAGCATCCTAGGGGCGGGAGGGCTACACAATGAGCAGTTCTTC. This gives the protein CASSILGAGGLHNEQFF.

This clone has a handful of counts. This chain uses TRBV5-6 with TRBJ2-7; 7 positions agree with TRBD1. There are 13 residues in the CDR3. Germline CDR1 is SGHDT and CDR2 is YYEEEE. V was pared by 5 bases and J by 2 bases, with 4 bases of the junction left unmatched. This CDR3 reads CASRIQGAYEQYF. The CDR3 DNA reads TGTGCCAGCAGAATCCAGGGGGCCTACGAGCAGTACTTC. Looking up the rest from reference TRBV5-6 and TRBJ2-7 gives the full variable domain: DAGVTQSPTHLIKTRGQQVTLRCSPKSGHDTVSWYQQALGQGPQFIFQYYEEEERQRGNFPDRFSGHQFPNYSSELNVNALLLGDSALYLCASRIQGAYEQYFGPGTRLTVT.

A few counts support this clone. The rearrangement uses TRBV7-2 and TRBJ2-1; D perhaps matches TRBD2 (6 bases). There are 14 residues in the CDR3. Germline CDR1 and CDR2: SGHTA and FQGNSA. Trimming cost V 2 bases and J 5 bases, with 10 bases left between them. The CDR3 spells CASSLWRENNEQFF. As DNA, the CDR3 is TGTGCCAGCAGCTTATGGCGGGAAAACAATGAGCAGTTCTTC.

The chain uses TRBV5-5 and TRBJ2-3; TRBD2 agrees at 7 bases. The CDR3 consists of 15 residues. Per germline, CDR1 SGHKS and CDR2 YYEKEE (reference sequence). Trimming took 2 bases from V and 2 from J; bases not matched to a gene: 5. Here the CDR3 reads CASSFTSALTDTQYF. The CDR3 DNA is TGTGCCAGCAGCTTTACTAGCGCTCTCACAGATACGCAGTATTTT.

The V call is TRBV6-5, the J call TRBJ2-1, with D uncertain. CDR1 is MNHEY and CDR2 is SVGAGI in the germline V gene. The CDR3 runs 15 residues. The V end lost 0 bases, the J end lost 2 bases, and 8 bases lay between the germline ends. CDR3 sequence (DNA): TGTGCCAGCAGTTACTCTGGCGGAACCTACAATGAGCAGTTCTTC. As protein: CASSYSGGTYNEQFF.